Presented here are 23 T cell receptor beta chains from one specimen sequenced in a study of cytomegalovirus exposure and HLA in healthy donors. Vbeta (60) and Jbeta (13) primers were used in the PCR. Sequencing was performed with immunoSEQ multiplex PCR; in TCRdb, only in-frame clones are kept and a portion is missing. The repertoire has fewer than 250,000 clones, 60% to 80% of them found once; the top ten carry about 1.5%. Material for sequencing was PBMCs. The receptor set was obtained from a woman between 18 and 29 years old in good health and CMV-seronegative.

This clone was counted only a few times. This sequence joins TRBV28 and TRBJ2-7; 7 nucleotides align to TRBD2. The CDR3 runs to 17 residues. V lost 7 bases and J lost 2; bases outside the gene matches: 17. Per the germline V gene, CDR1 is MDHEN and CDR2 is SYDVKM. CDR3 sequence reads: CASTSNWGGYYAYEQYF. The CDR3 bases are TGTGCCAGCACCTCAAATTGGGGGGGGTATTATGCCTACGAGCAGTACTTC.

V and J are TRBV6-1 and TRBJ1-5; 9 bases fit TRBD1. CDR1 is MNHNS and CDR2 is SASEGT in the germline V gene. There are 15 residues in the CDR3. The trim removed 5 bases at V and 5 bases at J, leaving 7 bases unmatched. Here the CDR3 reads CASSTRGTGYQPQHF. Written as DNA, the CDR3 is TGTGCCAGCAGTACCAGAGGGACAGGGTATCAGCCCCAGCATTTT.

This clone was found once. The V and J genes are TRBV4-1 and TRBJ2-1; possibly TRBD1 for D (6 bases). This CDR3 has 17 amino acids. Trimming left V 0 bases short and J 12 bases short, with 24 bases between. Per germline, CDR1 MGHRA and CDR2 YSYEKL. CDR3: CASSQDYDPTGARVQFF. The CDR3 nucleotides read TGCGCCAGCAGCCAAGATTATGATCCGACAGGTGCGCGCGTGCAGTTCTTC.

This sequence joins TRBV5-1 and TRBJ1-1; a possible D gene is TRBD1 (6 bases). Germline lookup yields CDR1 SGHRS and CDR2 YFSETQ. The CDR3 is 14 residues long. Trimming removed 0 bases from V and 5 bases from J, with 11 bases in between. CDR3 nucleotides: TGCGCCAGCAGCTTGGCGGGGGGCCTGACTGAAGCTTTCTTT. Translating gives CASSLAGGLTEAFF.

This clone has just a few counts. The chain is built from TRBV18 and TRBJ1-1; no clear D gene. CDR3 length: 15 amino acids. The germline V gene has CDR1 KGHSH and CDR2 LQKENI. Trimming took 2 bases from V and 2 from J, leaving 12 bases between them. The chain's CDR3 is CASSPIGQTNTEAFF. CDR3 DNA: TGTGCCAGCTCACCAATAGGTCAGACAAACACTGAAGCTTTCTTT.

This clone showed up just a few times. This chain joins TRBV15 and TRBJ2-1, with 14 bases matching TRBD2. V shed 3 bases and J 9 bases; nucleotides not matched to a gene: 4. The germline V gene has CDR1 LNHNV and CDR2 YYDKDF (reference sequence). The CDR3 is made up of 15 amino acids. The CDR3 nucleotides are TGTGCCACCAGCAGCGGGACTAGCGGGAGTGGTGAGCAGTTCTTC. It translates to CATSSGTSGSGEQFF.

This clone was counted a single time. This chain connects TRBV7-9 to TRBJ2-1, with D possibly TRBD2 on 6 matching bases. Germline values: CDR1 SEHNR, CDR2 FQNEAQ (reference sequence). The CDR3 loop spans 14 amino acids. V was pared by 4 bases and J by 12 bases, with 19 bases between. The CDR3 is CASSSERGRERQFF. In DNA form, the CDR3 reads TGTGCCAGCAGCTCGGAACGCGGCCGGGAGAGGCAGTTCTTC. Together with reference TRBV7-9 and TRBJ2-1, the CDR3 gives the full variable domain: DTGVSQNPRHKITKRGQNVTFRCDPISEHNRLYWYRQTLGQGPEFLTYFQNEAQLEKSRLLSDRFSAERPKGSFSTLEIQRTEQGDSAMYLCASSSERGRERQFFGPGTRLTVL.

The chain employs TRBV5-1 and TRBJ2-3; tentative D call: TRBD1 (5 bases). Germline V gene lookup returns CDR1 SGHRS and CDR2 YFSETQ. This CDR3 has 13 amino acids. With 4 bases removed from V and 3 bases from J, the gap between germline ends came to 9 bases. The CDR3 loop reads CASSNTGTDTQYF. Here the CDR3 DNA reads TGCGCCAGCAGCAACACAGGTACAGATACGCAGTATTTT.

The genes are TRBV7-3 and TRBJ2-5, with a possible D match to TRBD1 (5 bases). The length of the CDR3 is 15 residues. Germline V lookup: CDR1 SGHTA, CDR2 FQGTGA. V was cut by 5 bases and J by 3 bases, with 16 bases left in between. The CDR3 DNA reads as TGTGCCAGCAGCCCCCAGGGCCTTGGAGAAGAGACCCAGTACTTC. This codes for CASSPQGLGEETQYF. Full variable domain (outside the CDR3, taken from reference TRBV7-3 and TRBJ2-5): GAGVSQTPSNKVTEKGKYVELRCDPISGHTALYWYRQSLGQGPEFLIYFQGTGAADDSGLPNDRFFAVRPEGSVSTLKIQRTERGDSAVYLCASSPQGLGEETQYFGPGTRLLVL.

This clone was detected once. The chain employs TRBV2 and TRBJ1-1; TRBD1 might be the D (6 bases). The V end was cut by 6 bases, the J end by 3 bases, with 11 bases between. Per germline, CDR1 SNHLY and CDR2 FYNNEI. This CDR3 is built from 13 residues. The CDR3 is CASSLQGHTEAFF. In DNA form, the CDR3 reads TGTGCCAGCAGCCTTCAGGGGCACACTGAAGCTTTCTTT. Complete variable domain (other parts from reference TRBV2 and TRBJ1-1): EPEVTQTPSHQVTQMGQEVILRCVPISNHLYFYWYRQILGQKVEFLVSFYNNEISEKSEIFDDQFSVERPDGSNFTLKIRSTKLEDSAMYFCASSLQGHTEAFFGQGTRLTVV.

The rearrangement joins TRBV10-1 to TRBJ1-4; TRBD1 might be the D (5 bases). The CDR3 extends over 15 amino acids. The V end was cut by 5 bases, the J end by 3 bases, with 13 bases between. Germline CDR1 reads WNHNN; CDR2 reads SYGVQD (reference sequence). The CDR3 sequence: CASSPGGSPNEKLFF. In nucleotides, the CDR3 is TGCGCCAGCAGTCCCGGGGGATCCCCTAATGAAAAACTGTTTTTT.

This clone showed up just once. Compared with germline, one end of the junction differs, possibly owing to a read error. J is TRBJ2-7 and V is TRBV7-9, with 9 bases lining up with TRBD1. This CDR3 region has 14 residues. Germline CDR1 reads SEHNR; CDR2 reads FQNEAQ (reference sequence). Here the CDR3 reads CSSSWDRDSYEQYF. CDR3 nucleotides: TGTTCCAGCAGCTGGGACAGGGACTCCTACGAGCAGTACTTC.

The chain combines TRBV30 with TRBJ1-6; TRBD1 aligns across 7 bases. There are 13 residues in the CDR3. Looked up from germline, CDR1 is GTSNPN and CDR2 is SVGIG (reference sequence). V trimming: 5 bases; J trimming: 5 bases; junction bases outside the gene matches: 3. CDR3 bases: TGTGCCTGGGAGACAGGGAATAATTCACCCCTCCACTTT. Translating gives CAWETGNNSPLHF.

This clone came up once. The CDR3 loop reads CASSDSRDSGTEKLFF. CDR3 bases: TGTGCCAGCAGTGATTCCCGGGACAGCGGAACCGAAAAACTGTTTTTT. The V gene is TRBV6-1, the J gene TRBJ1-4, with TRBD1 matching over 7 bases. V was pared by 3 bases and J by 8 bases, with 12 bases of the junction left unmatched. Per germline, CDR1 MNHNS and CDR2 SASEGT. The CDR3 totals 16 residues.

In the case of this clone: The junction differs from germline at one of its ends, possibly a read error. V and J are TRBV7-9 and TRBJ1-1; D gene ambiguous. Germline CDR1 SEHNR, CDR2 FQNEAQ (reference sequence). CDR3 size: 14 residues. The CDR3 DNA reads TGTGCCAGCAGGTTTGTGGCACCGAACGCTGAAGCTTTCTTT. As protein: CASRFVAPNAEAFF.

The V call is TRBV6-5, the J call TRBJ1-4; the D is unclear. From germline, CDR1 is MNHEY and CDR2 SVGAGI. The CDR3 consists of 15 residues. V lost 5 bases to trimming and J lost 0 bases, with 10 bases between them. This CDR3 reads CASSATSATNEKLFF. The DNA for the CDR3 is TGTGCCAGCAGTGCCACTTCTGCAACTAATGAAAAACTGTTTTTT.

The rearrangement joins TRBV9 to TRBJ2-1, with 10 positions matching TRBD2. Germline V gene data show CDR1 as SGDLS and CDR2 as YYNGEE. The CDR3 covers 15 residues. V was clipped by 4 bases and J by 9 bases; unmatched bases: 10. This chain's CDR3 is CASSRAGTSASEQFF. CDR3 bases: TGTGCCAGCAGCAGAGCGGGGACTAGCGCCAGTGAGCAGTTCTTC.

V usage is TRBV5-1 and J usage is TRBJ1-3; TRBD1 agrees at 10 bases. Germline lookup yields CDR1 SGHRS and CDR2 YFSETQ. V dropped 0 bases and J dropped 8; count of bases not matched to a gene: 5. CDR3 length equals 15 residues. In nucleotides, the CDR3 is TGCGCCAGCAGCTTGGAGACAGGGGGCGCGGACACCATATATTTT. This codes for CASSLETGGADTIYF.

This clone has more than one count but fewer than ten. V usage is TRBV5-5 and J usage is TRBJ2-1; 15 bases map to TRBD2. The CDR3 covers 16 residues. The junction had 9 bases not matched to a gene; V was cut back by 4 bases and J by 10 bases. Per germline, CDR1 SGHKS and CDR2 YYEKEE (reference sequence). The CDR3 is CASSPTGLAGGGEQFF. DNA for the CDR3: TGTGCCAGCAGCCCGACGGGACTAGCGGGAGGCGGGGAGCAGTTCTTC.

V is TRBV4-1 and J is TRBJ1-1, with D tentatively TRBD1 (5 bases). Germline-derived CDR1 and CDR2 are MGHRA and YSYEKL. Trimming took off 0 bases at V and 6 bases at J, with 17 bases between the two ends. This CDR3 is built from 16 residues. CDR3 sequence (DNA): TGCGCCAGCAGCCAAGAGACGGGGAACGGGGGGGCTGAAGCTTTCTTT. Translating it yields CASSQETGNGGAEAFF.

The rearrangement joins TRBV6-5 to TRBJ2-5; D perhaps matches TRBD1 (6 bases). There are 15 residues in the CDR3. Germline loops: CDR1 MNHEY, CDR2 SVGAGI. The germline V and J ends were trimmed by 6 bases and 5 bases, with 19 bases remaining between them. The CDR3 DNA reads TGTGCCAGCAGGCCAGCGGCGGCAGGGGCTGAGACCCAGTACTTC. Translated, it gives CASRPAAAGAETQYF.

J is TRBJ2-3 and V is TRBV28; no firm D call. There are 12 residues in the CDR3. From germline, CDR1 is MDHEN and CDR2 SYDVKM. Trimming stripped 6 bases from V and 0 bases from J, with 4 bases between. The CDR3 nucleotides are TGTGCCAGCAGCCAAAGCACAGATACGCAGTATTTT. This encodes CASSQSTDTQYF.

The chain carries TRBV5-5 and TRBJ1-1; D is perhaps TRBD1 (6 bases). V was clipped by 0 bases and J by 6 bases, with 15 bases between them. CDR1 is SGHKS, CDR2 YYEKEE, per germline (reference sequence). The CDR3 has 15 amino acids. For the CDR3, the DNA is TGTGCCAGCAGCTTGGTCGTGACAGGTCTGGCTGAAGCTTTCTTT. Translated, it gives CASSLVVTGLAEAFF.